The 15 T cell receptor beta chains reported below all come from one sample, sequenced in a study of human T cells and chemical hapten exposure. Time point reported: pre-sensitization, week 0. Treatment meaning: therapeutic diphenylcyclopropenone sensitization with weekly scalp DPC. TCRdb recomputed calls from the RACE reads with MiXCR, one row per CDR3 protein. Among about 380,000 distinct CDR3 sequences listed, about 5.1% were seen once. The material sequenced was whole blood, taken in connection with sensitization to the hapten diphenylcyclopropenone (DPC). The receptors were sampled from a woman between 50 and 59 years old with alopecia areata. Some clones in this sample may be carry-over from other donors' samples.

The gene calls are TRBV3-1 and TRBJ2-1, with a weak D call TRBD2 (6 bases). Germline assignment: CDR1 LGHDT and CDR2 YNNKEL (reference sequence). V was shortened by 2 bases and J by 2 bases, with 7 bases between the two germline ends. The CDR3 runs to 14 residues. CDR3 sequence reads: CASSQPGAYNEQFF. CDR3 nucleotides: TGTGCCAGCAGCCAACCGGGAGCCTACAATGAGCAGTTCTTC.

The CDR3 DNA follows: TGTGCCAGCAGCTTGGTTTCAGTCAATTCACCCCTCCACTTT. Its protein product is CASSLVSVNSPLHF. V and J are TRBV7-9 and TRBJ1-6; no definite D call. Between the trimmed V and J ends, which lost 3 bases and 7 bases, there was a span of 10 bases. Per germline, CDR1 SEHNR and CDR2 FQNEAQ (reference sequence). CDR3 size: 14 residues.

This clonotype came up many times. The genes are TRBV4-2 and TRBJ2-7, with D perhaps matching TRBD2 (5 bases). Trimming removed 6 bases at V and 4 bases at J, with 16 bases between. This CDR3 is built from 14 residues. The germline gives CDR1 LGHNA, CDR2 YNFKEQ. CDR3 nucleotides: TGTGCCAGCAGGGGTTCCGGGATTGGGTACGAGCAGTACTTC. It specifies CASRGSGIGYEQYF.

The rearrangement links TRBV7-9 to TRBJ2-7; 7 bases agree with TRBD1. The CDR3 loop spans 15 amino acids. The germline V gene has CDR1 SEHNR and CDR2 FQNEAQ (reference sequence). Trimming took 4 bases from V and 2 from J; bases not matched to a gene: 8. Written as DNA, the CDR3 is TGTGCCAGCAGCTCAACTAAGGGGGCAGCCTACGAGCAGTACTTC. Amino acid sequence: CASSSTKGAAYEQYF.

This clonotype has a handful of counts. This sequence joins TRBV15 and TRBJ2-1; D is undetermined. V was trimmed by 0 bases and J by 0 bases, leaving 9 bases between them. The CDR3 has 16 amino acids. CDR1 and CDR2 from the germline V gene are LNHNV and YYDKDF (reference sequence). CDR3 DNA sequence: TGTGCCACCAGCAGAGATTCGGCCAGCTCCTACAATGAGCAGTTCTTC. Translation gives CATSRDSASSYNEQFF.

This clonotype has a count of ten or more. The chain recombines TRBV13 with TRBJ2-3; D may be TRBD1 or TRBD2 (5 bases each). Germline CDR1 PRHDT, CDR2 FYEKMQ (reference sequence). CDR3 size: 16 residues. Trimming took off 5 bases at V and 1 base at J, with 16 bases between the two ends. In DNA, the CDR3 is TGTGCCAGCAGCCGAGGGCAGGGAGTCGGCACAGATACGCAGTATTTT. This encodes CASSRGQGVGTDTQYF.

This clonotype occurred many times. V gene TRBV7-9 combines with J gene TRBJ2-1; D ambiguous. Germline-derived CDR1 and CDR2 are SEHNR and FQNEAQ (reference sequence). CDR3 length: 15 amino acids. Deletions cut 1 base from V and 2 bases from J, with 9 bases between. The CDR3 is CASSLGGIAYNEQFF. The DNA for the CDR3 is TGTGCCAGCAGCTTAGGTGGGATAGCCTACAATGAGCAGTTCTTC.

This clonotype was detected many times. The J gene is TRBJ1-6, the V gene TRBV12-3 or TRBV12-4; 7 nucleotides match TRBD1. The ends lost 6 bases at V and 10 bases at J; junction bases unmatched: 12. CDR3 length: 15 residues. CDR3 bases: TGTGCCAGCAGACCAACAGGGGCCTTTTTGTCACCCCTCCACTTT. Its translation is CASRPTGAFLSPLHF.

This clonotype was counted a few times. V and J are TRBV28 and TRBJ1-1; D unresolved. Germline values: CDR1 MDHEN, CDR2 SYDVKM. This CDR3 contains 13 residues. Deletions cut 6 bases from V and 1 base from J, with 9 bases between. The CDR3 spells CASSPAANTEAFF. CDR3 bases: TGTGCCAGCAGCCCCGCGGCGAACACTGAAGCTTTCTTT.

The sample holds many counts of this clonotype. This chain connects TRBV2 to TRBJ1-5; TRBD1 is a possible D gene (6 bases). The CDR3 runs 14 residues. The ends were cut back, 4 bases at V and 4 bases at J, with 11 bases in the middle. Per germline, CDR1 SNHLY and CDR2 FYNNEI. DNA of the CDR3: TGTGCCAGCAGTGTTATGCAGGGGAATCAGCCCCAGCATTTT. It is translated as CASSVMQGNQPQHF.

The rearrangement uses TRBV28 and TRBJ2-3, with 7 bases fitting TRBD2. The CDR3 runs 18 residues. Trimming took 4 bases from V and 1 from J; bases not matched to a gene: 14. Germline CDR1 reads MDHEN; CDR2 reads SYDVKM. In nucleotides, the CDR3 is TGTGCCAGCAGTTCGACGGTTATAGCGGGTGAAGGCACAGATACGCAGTATTTT. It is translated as CASSSTVIAGEGTDTQYF.

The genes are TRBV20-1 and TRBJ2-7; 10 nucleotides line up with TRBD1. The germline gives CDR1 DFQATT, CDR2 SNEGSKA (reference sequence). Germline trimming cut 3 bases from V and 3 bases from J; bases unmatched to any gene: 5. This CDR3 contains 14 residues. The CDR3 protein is CSASSGTGVYEQYF. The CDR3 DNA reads TGCAGTGCTAGCTCCGGGACAGGGGTCTACGAGCAGTACTTC.

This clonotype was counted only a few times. The DNA for the CDR3 is TGCAGCGGAGAGGGTGCTAACTATGGCTACACCTTC. This codes for CSGEGANYGYTF. This chain joins TRBV29-1 and TRBJ1-2, with D unclear. The germline CDR1 and CDR2 sequences are SQVTM and ANQGSEA. This CDR3 is built from 12 residues. Trimming removed 7 bases from V and 0 bases from J, with 9 bases in between.

Written as DNA, the CDR3 is TGCAGCGTTGCCCCGAGGAGCGGGACCAACAATGAGCAGTTCTTC. This translates into CSVAPRSGTNNEQFF. The rearrangement uses TRBV29-1 and TRBJ2-1; 7 bases are shared with TRBD2. With V trimmed by 4 bases and J by 5 bases, 11 bases remained unmatched. Germline lookup yields CDR1 SQVTM and CDR2 ANQGSEA. There are 15 residues in the CDR3.

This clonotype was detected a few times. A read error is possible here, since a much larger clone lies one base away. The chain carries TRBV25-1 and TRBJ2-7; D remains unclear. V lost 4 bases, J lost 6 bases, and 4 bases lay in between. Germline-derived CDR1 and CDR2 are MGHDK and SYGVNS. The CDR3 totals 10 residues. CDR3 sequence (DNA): TGTGCCAGCAGTGCCTCCGAGCAGTACTTC. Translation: CASSASEQYF.